This TCR beta chain was found in a study of T cells in Graves' hyperthyroidism and ophthalmopathy. The TCR beta CDR3 regions underwent amplification using RNA transcripts as the source. First-round RT-PCR with HTBI primers amplified the TCR CDR3 region. Each CDR3 protein gets one entry after TCRdb re-called the multiplex PCR reads with MiXCR. Among 400,000 or so distinct CDR3 sequences listed, approximately 16% were seen once. Ophthalmopathy patients showed a Clinical Activity Score of at least 3, NOSPECS grade of at least 4 and duration under 3 months. Diagnostic decisions used clinical symptoms, serum thyroxine and TRAb, thyroid ultrasound and orbital computed tomography. Losses at the gene ends were 5 bases for V and 5 bases for J; bases not matched to a gene: 11. Germline loops: CDR1 SGHAT, CDR2 FQNNGV. The CDR3 sequence is 17 residues long. Study-wide results and limits: Stable hyperthyroidism and ophthalmopathy were separated using 13 V-J signatures. Appearing also in blood were most of the thyroid clonotypes expanded above 0.001.

To note about this clonotype: Its target is not known.

This chain joins TRBV11-2 and TRBJ2-1, with 11 nucleotides matching TRBD2. This sequence was found in a woman aged 60 to 75 with Graves' ophthalmopathy. The sequencing input was blood. CDR3 amino acids: CASSQDPGTSGNNEQFF. As DNA, the CDR3 is TGTGCCAGCAGCCAAGATCCGGGGACTAGCGGCAACAATGAGCAGTTCTTC.